Shown below are 10 T cell receptor beta chains from a single sample sequenced in a study of blood T cells in healthy people across ages. A sample-barcoded 5' primer and a J-beta primer mix were used in a second PCR of roughly 7 to 11 cycles. In TCRdb, the 5' RACE reads were re-called with MiXCR into one record per CDR3 protein. The sample contains about 780,000 distinct CDR3 sequences, around 50% of which appear only once. Sequenced input: blood. These receptors came from a man older than 75 in good health.

This chain joins TRBV20-1 and TRBJ2-7; 8 bases are a match to TRBD2. This CDR3 has 12 residues. The trim removed 6 bases at V and 3 bases at J, leaving 4 bases unmatched. CDR1 DFQATT and CDR2 SNEGSKA come from the germline V gene (reference sequence). The CDR3 sequence is CSALAGNYEQYF. The CDR3 DNA is TGCAGTGCATTAGCGGGAAACTACGAGCAGTACTTC.

The chain links TRBV27 to TRBJ2-1; D remains ambiguous. This CDR3 has 12 amino acids. Between the trimmed V and J ends, which lost 6 bases and 10 bases, there was a span of 13 bases. CDR1 and CDR2 (germline): MNHEY, SMNVEV (reference sequence). As DNA, the CDR3 is TGTGCCAGCAGCCTACGTGATGGGGAGCAGTTCTTC. It translates to CASSLRDGEQFF.

A few counts support this clonotype. This chain joins TRBV29-1 and TRBJ1-4; D is undetermined. There are 13 residues in the CDR3. In germline, CDR1 is SQVTM, CDR2 ANQGSEA. V was pared by 4 bases and J by 3 bases, with 9 bases between. CDR3 residues: CSVVPGPNEKLFF. The DNA of the CDR3 is TGCAGCGTTGTTCCCGGACCTAATGAAAAACTGTTTTTT.

This clonotype has more than one count but fewer than ten. The rearrangement links TRBV7-2 to TRBJ2-1; 14 bases agree with TRBD2. The CDR3 has 15 residues. V dropped 6 bases and J dropped 10; count of bases not matched to a gene: 8. Per germline, CDR1 SGHTA and CDR2 FQGNSA. CDR3 DNA sequence: TGTGCCAGCAGTTGGGGGACTAGCGGGAGCCGCGAGCAGTTCTTC. Its protein product is CASSWGTSGSREQFF.

The J gene is TRBJ1-5, the V gene TRBV28, with unresolved D. V was clipped by 1 base and J by 2 bases, with 12 bases between them. Germline V gene lookup returns CDR1 MDHEN and CDR2 SYDVKM. The CDR3 totals 16 residues. The CDR3 nucleotides are TGTGCCAGCAGTTTATTAAAGCGGGTGGGCAATCAGCCCCAGCATTTT. Amino acids: CASSLLKRVGNQPQHF.

This clonotype turned up a few times. J is TRBJ1-1 and V is TRBV7-2; 8 positions match TRBD1. Germline V gene data show CDR1 as SGHTA and CDR2 as FQGNSA. The ends lost 1 base at V and 5 bases at J; junction bases unmatched: 6. This CDR3 is built from 15 residues. The CDR3 DNA is TGTGCCAGCAGCTTAGATGGCAGGGGGCTTACTGAAGCTTTCTTT. This gives the protein CASSLDGRGLTEAFF. Using reference TRBV7-2 and TRBJ1-1 for the parts outside the CDR3, the full variable domain is GAGVSQSPSNKVTEKGKDVELRCDPISGHTALYWYRQSLGQGLEFLIYFQGNSAPDKSGLPSDRFSAERTGGSVSTLTIQRTQQEDSAVYLCASSLDGRGLTEAFFGQGTRLTVV.

The genes are TRBV20-1 and TRBJ2-1; D tentatively reads TRBD1 or TRBD2 (5 bases each). The CDR3 spans 12 residues. Germline assignment: CDR1 DFQATT and CDR2 SNEGSKA (reference sequence). V gave up 8 bases and J gave up 8 bases, with 16 bases separating them. Here the CDR3 DNA reads TGCAGTTCCGGGGATTGGGGCGATGAGCAGTTCTTC. Protein sequence: CSSGDWGDEQFF.

This clonotype was found a few times. V gene TRBV5-1 combines with J gene TRBJ2-3, with D tentatively TRBD1 or TRBD2 (5 bases each). V was cut by 3 bases and J by 2 bases, with 13 bases left in between. The CDR3 contains 15 residues. Per the germline V gene, CDR1 is SGHRS and CDR2 is YFSETQ. The CDR3 here is CASSSGTGFTDTQYF. The CDR3 coding sequence is TGCGCCAGCAGCTCCGGGACGGGGTTCACAGATACGCAGTATTTT.

The table lists this clonotype with a few counts. The gene calls are TRBV12-3 or TRBV12-4 and TRBJ2-5; TRBD2 matches 11 bases. The J call may be wrong; the DNA end is better matched by TRBJ2-7. This CDR3 region has 16 residues. CDR3 residues: CASSLGLAAASYEQYF. The CDR3 DNA reads as TGTGCCAGCAGCCTGGGACTAGCGGCTGCCTCCTACGAGCAGTACTTC.

With respect to this clonotype: The germline gene is not matched at one end of the junction; a read error may be the cause. This sequence joins TRBV11-1 and TRBJ2-5, with 10 bases aligning to TRBD2. This CDR3 has 14 amino acids. Germline CDR1 is SGHAT and CDR2 is FQDESV (reference sequence). The DNA of the CDR3 is TGTGCCAACAGCTTTGGACTAGCGGAAGAGACCCAGTACTTC. Translation gives CANSFGLAEETQYF.